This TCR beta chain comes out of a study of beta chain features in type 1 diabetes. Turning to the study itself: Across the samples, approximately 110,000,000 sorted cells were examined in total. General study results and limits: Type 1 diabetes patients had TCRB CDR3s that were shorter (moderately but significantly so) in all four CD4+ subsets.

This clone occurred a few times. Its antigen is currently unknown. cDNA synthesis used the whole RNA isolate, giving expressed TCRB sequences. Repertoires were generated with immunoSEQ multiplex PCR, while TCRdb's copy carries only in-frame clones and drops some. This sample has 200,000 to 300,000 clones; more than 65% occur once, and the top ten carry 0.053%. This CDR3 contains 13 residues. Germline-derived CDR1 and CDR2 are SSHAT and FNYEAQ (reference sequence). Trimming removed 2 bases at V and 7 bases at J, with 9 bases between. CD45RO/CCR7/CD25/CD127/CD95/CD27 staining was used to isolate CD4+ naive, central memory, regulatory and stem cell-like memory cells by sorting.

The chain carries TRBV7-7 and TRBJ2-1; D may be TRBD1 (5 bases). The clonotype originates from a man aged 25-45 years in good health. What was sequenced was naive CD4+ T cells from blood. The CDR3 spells CASSLLHRNEQFF. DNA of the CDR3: TGTGCCAGCAGCTTACTACACAGGAATGAGCAGTTCTTC.